This is a list of T cell receptor beta chains from one sample in a study of CD8+ T cells in alopecia areata. The protocol was immunoSEQ multiplex PCR, while the TCRdb copy is restricted to in-frame clones and leaves out a portion. This table holds 55,000 to 70,000 clones, 45% to 50% found once. This specimen consisted of CD8+ T cells sorted from blood, obtained at week 0. The receptors here all came from a human donor with alopecia areata. Each CDR3 is given with its conserved first and last residue. D genes are given only for firm matches. Clone size is not always given. Where it is, it says once, few, many or a class for expanded clones.

cdr3_nt cdr3_aa v_call clone_size j_call d_call cdr3_length
TGCGCCAGCAGCACAGGCGGAGGGGGCACTGAAGCTTTCTTT CASSTGGGGTEAFF TRBV4-1 few TRBJ1-1 . 14
TGTGCCAGCAGCCAAATCTCCTACGAGCAGTACTTC CASSQISYEQYF TRBV7-9 . TRBJ2-7 . 12
TGTGCCAGCAGCCCCCGTTACAATGAGCAGTTCTTC CASSPRYNEQFF TRBV7-9 . TRBJ2-1 . 12
TGTGCCATCAGTGAAAGGGGGGACAGTAATGAAAAACTGTTTTTT CAISERGDSNEKLFF TRBV10-3 few TRBJ1-4 TRBD1 15
TGTGCCAGCAGCCCCCCTAGACCGACGGGACTAGCGGGACCAGGGCAGTTCTTC CASSPPRPTGLAGPGQFF TRBV7-9 . TRBJ2-1 TRBD2 18
TGCAGCGTTGAAGCGTGGACTAGCGGGAGTGGTCGCAATGAGCAGTTCTTC CSVEAWTSGSGRNEQFF TRBV29-1 few TRBJ2-1 TRBD2 17
TGTGCCAGCAGTTTAGGCAGTTTCTACGAGCAGTACTTC CASSLGSFYEQYF TRBV27 . TRBJ2-7 . 13
TGTGCCAGCACCCCGCGAGGGACCTACGAGCAGTACTTC CASTPRGTYEQYF TRBV6-6 . TRBJ2-7 . 13
TGTGCCAGCAGTTTCGGCCTAGCGGGACAAGAGACCCAGTACTTC CASSFGLAGQETQYF TRBV27 . TRBJ2-5 TRBD2 15
TGTGCCAGCAGCCCCCCGGGACAGGGATATGAAAAACTGTTTTTT CASSPPGQGYEKLFF TRBV7-9 . TRBJ1-4 TRBD1 15
TGTGCCACCAGCAGTCCACAGGACACCGGGGAGCTGTTTTTT CATSSPQDTGELFF TRBV15 many TRBJ2-2 . 14
TGTGCCACCAGCAGAGTAAGGGGACTAGCCGGGAGCGGTGGGGAGCAGTACTTC CATSRVRGLAGSGGEQYF TRBV15 . TRBJ2-7 TRBD2 18
TGTGCCTGCTTGGGCGGGGTGAACACTGAAGCTTTCTTT CACLGGVNTEAFF TRBV30 . TRBJ1-1 . 13
TGTGCCAGCTCACCGAGTGCTAGCAGTAGCACAGATACGCAGTATTTT CASSPSASSSTDTQYF TRBV18 . TRBJ2-3 . 16
TGCAGCGTTGACTCGTTGACTAGCGGGAGAGAGACCCAGTACTTC CSVDSLTSGRETQYF TRBV29-1 . TRBJ2-5 TRBD2 15
TGTGCCAGCAGCTTAGTACCCTACGAGCAGTACTTC CASSLVPYEQYF TRBV7-6 . TRBJ2-7 . 12
TGTGCCAGCAGTGCGACAGAATACGAGCAGTACTTC CASSATEYEQYF TRBV25-1 many TRBJ2-7 . 12
TGTGCCACCAGCAGAGATCTTTTGCCGGAGAGGGTTAACACCGGGGAGCTGTTTTTT CATSRDLLPERVNTGELFF TRBV15 . TRBJ2-2 . 19
TGTGCCAGCAGTTCCCCGACAGGGGGCCATCCGTACGAGCAGTACTTC CASSSPTGGHPYEQYF TRBV28 . TRBJ2-7 TRBD1 16
TGCAGCGTGCCCGGCGCGGGGTCCAACGTCCTGACTTTC CSVPGAGSNVLTF TRBV29-1 few TRBJ2-6 . 13
TGTGCCAGCACCGGCTCGGGCGGGAGGGGCGGCGGTCAGCTGTTTTTT CASTGSGGRGGGQLFF TRBV27 . TRBJ2-2 TRBD2 16
TGCGCCAGCAGCCCTCTCCCGGGACAGCCCTACGAGCAGTACTTC CASSPLPGQPYEQYF TRBV5-1 . TRBJ2-7 TRBD1 15
TGTGCCAGTAGTCCGGGGAGGGAGGATGAGCAGTTCTTC CASSPGREDEQFF TRBV19 few TRBJ2-1 TRBD2 13
TGTGCCAGCAGTTACGGCGGAGCCGGGGAGCTGTTTTTT CASSYGGAGELFF TRBV27 . TRBJ2-2 . 13
TGTGCCAGCAGCTTAACGGGACTAGACTCTGGGGCCAACGTCCTGACTTTC CASSLTGLDSGANVLTF TRBV7-3 few TRBJ2-6 TRBD2 17
TGTGCCAGCAGTGTGGCAGGGGCCTACGAGCAGTACTTC CASSVAGAYEQYF TRBV9 . TRBJ2-7 . 13
TGTGCCAGCAGCTTCGACGCTGCGGACACTGAAGCTTTCTTT CASSFDAADTEAFF TRBV7-3 . TRBJ1-1 . 14
TGCGCCAGCAGCCCGGGACTAGCGGGGGGTCCCGGGGAGCTGTTTTTT CASSPGLAGGPGELFF TRBV4-1 . TRBJ2-2 TRBD2 16
TGTGCCAGCAGTTTACAAGTCTCTGGGGCCAACGTCCTGACTTTC CASSLQVSGANVLTF TRBV28 . TRBJ2-6 . 15
TGCAGCGTTGGCAGAGGCACTGAAGCTTTCTTT CSVGRGTEAFF TRBV29-1 . TRBJ1-1 . 11
TGCGCCAGCAGCTTGAGGAAGGCGGGCCTCACAGATACGCAGTATTTT CASSLRKAGLTDTQYF TRBV5-1 . TRBJ2-3 . 16
TGTGCCAGCAGTGCACACACTGAAGCTTTCTTT CASSAHTEAFF TRBV25-1 . TRBJ1-1 . 11
TGTGCCAGCAGTCAACAGACTGGAGCTAGCACAGATACGCAGTATTTT CASSQQTGASTDTQYF TRBV6-4 medium-sized TRBJ2-3 . 16
TGTGCCTGGCACATCGGCTACCTATCAGACAATGAGCAGTTCTTC CAWHIGYLSDNEQFF TRBV30 . TRBJ2-1 . 15
TGTGCCAGCAGCTTAGCCTACAGGACCGAAGCTTTCTTT CASSLAYRTEAFF TRBV7-2 . TRBJ1-1 . 13
TGTGCCAGCGAGACTGGTCGCCCAAGCAATGAGCAGTTCTTC CASETGRPSNEQFF TRBV11-1 . TRBJ2-1 . 14
TGTGCCAGCAGTTTAGAGGCAGGGGAGACCCAGTACTTC CASSLEAGETQYF TRBV27 few TRBJ2-5 . 13
TGTGCCACCAGCAGACAGGGGGCTATTGAGACCCAGTACTTC CATSRQGAIETQYF TRBV15 . TRBJ2-5 TRBD1 14
TGCAGCGCTCGCGAGTGGGGCGGGGTTGAGTATACGCAGTATTTT CSAREWGGVEYTQYF TRBV29-1 . TRBJ2-3 . 15
TGCAGCGTCGTAGTGGGGCGCGGCTACGAGCAGTACTTC CSVVVGRGYEQYF TRBV29-1 . TRBJ2-7 . 13
TGTGCCAGCACCTATTGGGGTGACAATGAGCAGTTCTTC CASTYWGDNEQFF TRBV5-4 . TRBJ2-1 . 13
TGTGCCAGTAGTATAGGCAACAATGAGCAGTTCTTC CASSIGNNEQFF TRBV19 few TRBJ2-1 . 12
TGTGCCAGCAGCGTTAGTACTAGCACAGATACGCAGTATTTT CASSVSTSTDTQYF TRBV9 once TRBJ2-3 . 14
TGTGCCAGCAGCTTAGGGTTGGGGTCCGGGGCCAACGTCCTGACTTTC CASSLGLGSGANVLTF TRBV7-7 . TRBJ2-6 . 16
TGCAGCGTTACGGACAATTACGAGCAGTACTTC CSVTDNYEQYF TRBV29-1 . TRBJ2-7 . 11
TGTGCCAGCAGCTTGGCCTTTCCCACTGAGACCCAGTACTTC CASSLAFPTETQYF TRBV5-6 . TRBJ2-5 . 14
TGTGCCAGCAGCTCCGCACAGGGAGAAAACATTCAGTACTTC CASSSAQGENIQYF TRBV7-9 . TRBJ2-4 . 14
TGCAGCGTTGAGTGGGCTAGCGGGGGTTTCACAGATACGCAGTATTTT CSVEWASGGFTDTQYF TRBV29-1 . TRBJ2-3 TRBD2 16